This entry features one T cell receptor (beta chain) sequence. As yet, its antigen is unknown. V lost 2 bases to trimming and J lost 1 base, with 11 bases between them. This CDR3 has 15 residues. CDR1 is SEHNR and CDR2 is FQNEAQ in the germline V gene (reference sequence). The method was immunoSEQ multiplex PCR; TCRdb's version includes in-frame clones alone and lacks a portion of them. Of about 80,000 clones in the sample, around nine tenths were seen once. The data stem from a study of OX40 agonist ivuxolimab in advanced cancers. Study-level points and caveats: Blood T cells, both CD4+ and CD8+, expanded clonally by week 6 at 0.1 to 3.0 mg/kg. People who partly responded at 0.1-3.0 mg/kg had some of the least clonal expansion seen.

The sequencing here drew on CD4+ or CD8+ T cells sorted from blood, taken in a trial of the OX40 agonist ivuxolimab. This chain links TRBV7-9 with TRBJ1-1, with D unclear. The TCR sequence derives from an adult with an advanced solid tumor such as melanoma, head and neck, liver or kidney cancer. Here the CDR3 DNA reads TGTGCCAGCAGCTTACTGCAGGTCGGGAACACTGAAGCTTTCTTT. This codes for CASSLLQVGNTEAFF.